The entry below describes one TCR beta chain. Its antigen is still unknown. There are no base qualities to consult, and no much larger clone falls within one base. Genomic DNA was extracted from sorted cells for sequencing of the TCRbeta CDR3 region. The immunoSEQ Assay was used for sequencing of TCRbeta CDR3 regions. TCRdb provides this immuneACCESS table in a form limited to in-frame rearrangements. Some clones are lacking; in checked studies, under half of them reflect an unresolved V gene, and why the rest are absent is not known. The sample profile shows some 80,000 clones; 92% of them were found once. The biggest ten clones account for 6.5% to 9.5% of the sample. The trial excluded patients who had a history of autoimmune disease or who were on systemic immunosuppression. Peripheral blood for TCR sequencing was drawn from every dose cohort at baseline, at cycle 4 day 1 and at cycle 7 day 1. The samples were drawn from a first-in-human, open-label, multicenter phase I dose-escalation trial of ivuxolimab. Adults with locally advanced or metastatic melanoma, renal cell carcinoma, hepatocellular carcinoma or head and neck squamous cell carcinoma were enrolled in the trial. Before TCR sequencing, CD4+ T cells and CD8+ T cells from peripheral blood were sorted into separate populations.

The entry originates in a study of OX40 agonist ivuxolimab in advanced cancers. Regarding the complete study: Ivuxolimab, which targeted the costimulatory receptor OX40 (CD134), was an agonistic, fully human IgG2 monoclonal antibody. Intravenous ivuxolimab was administered to patients every 2 weeks at six dose levels: 0.01, 0.1, 0.3, 1.5, 3 and 10 mg/kg. Of the roughly 54 dose-escalation patients, hepatocellular carcinoma was present in around 19, melanoma in roughly 15, renal cell carcinoma in 9 and head and neck cancer in 9. In the dose-escalation cohort, around four fifths of patients were male, and the mean age was 60 years with a range of about 20 to 80. Patients were allowed to have had prior anti-PD-1, anti-PD-L1 or anti-CTLA-4 therapy, and 30% to 40% of the dose-escalation patients had previously received checkpoint inhibitors. Partial responses occurred in three dose-escalation patients, of whom one had hepatocellular carcinoma and two had cutaneous melanoma. The point of sequencing TCRbeta in the periphery was to test whether ivuxolimab changed TCR sequence diversity and drove clonal T-cell expansion. The paper reports the monotherapy dose-escalation portion (N of about 54 patients) of the phase I ivuxolimab trial. What the research found in general, with its limitations: In the 0.1-3.0 mg/kg groups, partial responders were among the patients with the lowest normalized peripheral clonal expansion, particularly in CD8+ T cells. On average, CD8+ T cells showed more expanded clones than CD4+ T cells after ivuxolimab. Low levels of normalized T-cell clonal expansion were also shown by some nonresponding patients. At doses from 0.1 to 3.0 mg/kg, clonal expansion was seen in both CD4+ and CD8+ blood T cells between baseline and week 6. The antigen specificity of the clonally expanded peripheral T cells was not determined.

Sample: CD4+ or CD8+ T cells sorted from blood, taken in a trial of the OX40 agonist ivuxolimab. The receptor comes from an adult with an advanced solid tumor such as melanoma, head and neck, liver or kidney cancer.

The CDR3: CATGRGGGYNEQFF. The nucleotide sequence is TGTGCCACCGGTAGGGGCGGGGGCTACAATGAGCAGTTCTTC. Here the chain combines TRBV6-5 and TRBJ2-1; TRBD2 lines up with 7 middle nucleotides. The CDR3 goes from the cysteine to the phenylalanine over 14 residues. Only the CDR3 DNA is retained, 42 bases long and in frame from the first base. The germline V gene sets CDR1 to MNHEY and CDR2 to SVGAGI. V is trimmed back by 10 bases and J by 3 bases, and the junction contains 9 bases that no gene match accounts for.